This T cell receptor (beta chain) was captured by sequencing in a study of shared clonotypes between healthy human individuals. The junction had 13 bases not matched to a gene; V was cut back by 3 bases and J by 5 bases. The CDR3 spans 16 residues. The V gene's germline CDR1 is SGDLS and CDR2 YYNGEE. Generated by immunoSEQ multiplex PCR, the TCRdb table keeps only in-frame clones and is missing some. The table records 2 million to 2.5 million clones, roughly 93% of them present only once. Source material: naive CD4+ T cells from PBMCs. Subset of the sample: CD45RA+ positively selected. The sequence was obtained from a man between 18 and 35 years old in good health. Some clones in this sample may be carry-over from other donors' samples. The genes are TRBV9 and TRBJ2-5; TRBD2 matches at 7 bases. The CDR3 spells CASSGRGPREGETQYF. In DNA form, the CDR3 reads TGTGCCAGCAGCGGGAGGGGACCTAGGGAGGGGGAGACCCAGTACTTC.